This TCR beta chain was profiled in a study of T cells in Graves' hyperthyroidism and ophthalmopathy. The study's findings and limits: Ophthalmopathy was predicted by the model a median of approximately 6 months ahead of onset.

Patients were excluded for uncontrolled infection, other autoimmune disease, pregnancy or lactation. RNA transcripts gave rise to amplified TCR beta CDR3 regions. A first-round RT-PCR of the TCR CDR3 used the HTBI primer set. One entry per CDR3 protein, called by TCRdb with MiXCR from the multiplex PCR reads. The repertoire includes more than 300,000 distinct CDR3 sequences, approximately 13% of them detected once, and about 9.1% sits in the top ten. The CDR3 is 15 residues long. Trimming at V came to 3 bases and at J to 2 bases, leaving 7 bases not matched to a gene. The germline CDR1 and CDR2 sequences are SGDLS and YYNGEE. About this clonotype: Its antigen is unidentified. This could be a read error, since a much larger clone is one nucleotide away.

This sequence originates from a woman aged 18 to 35 with Graves' hyperthyroidism. This chain links TRBV9 with TRBJ2-7; the match to TRBD2 covers 8 bases. The sequenced sample was blood. The CDR3 protein is CASSDAAGGPYEQYF. In nucleotides, the CDR3 is TGTGCCAGCAGCGATGCGGCGGGGGGACCCTACGAGCAGTACTTC. Full variable domain (outside the CDR3, taken from reference TRBV9 and TRBJ2-7): DSGVTQTPKHLITATGQRVTLRCSPRSGDLSVYWYQQSLDQGLQFLIQYYNGEERAKGNILERFSAQQFPDLHSELNLSSLELGDSALYFCASSDAAGGPYEQYFGPGTRLTVT.